This TCR beta chain was obtained from a study of cytomegalovirus exposure and HLA in healthy donors. Notes on the study in general: Cytomegalovirus status was reportedly diagnosed by the classifier with high sensitivity and specificity. A later analysis reportedly identified an Asian-associated ancestry cluster as carrying fewer N-insertions than the roughly 670-donor mean.

To note about this clone: The antigen remains unidentified.

In the PCR, 60 Vbeta and 13 Jbeta primers were used. Method: immunoSEQ multiplex PCR; TCRdb's copy keeps in-frame clones and lacks some. Seen here are 100,000 to 150,000 clones, roughly four fifths observed once, and the top ten hold 5.8%. The CDR3 extends over 14 amino acids. Per the germline V gene, CDR1 is SNHLY and CDR2 is FYNNEI. V lost 1 base, J lost 6 bases, and 5 bases stayed unmatched. The sequence was collected from a woman aged 50 to 65 in good health and CMV-seropositive. The chain couples TRBV2 to TRBJ2-7; 8 bases are shared with TRBD1. The sequencing sample was made of PBMCs. The chain's CDR3 is CASSEEGQGAEQYF. In DNA form, the CDR3 reads TGTGCCAGCAGTGAAGAGGGTCAGGGGGCCGAGCAGTACTTC.